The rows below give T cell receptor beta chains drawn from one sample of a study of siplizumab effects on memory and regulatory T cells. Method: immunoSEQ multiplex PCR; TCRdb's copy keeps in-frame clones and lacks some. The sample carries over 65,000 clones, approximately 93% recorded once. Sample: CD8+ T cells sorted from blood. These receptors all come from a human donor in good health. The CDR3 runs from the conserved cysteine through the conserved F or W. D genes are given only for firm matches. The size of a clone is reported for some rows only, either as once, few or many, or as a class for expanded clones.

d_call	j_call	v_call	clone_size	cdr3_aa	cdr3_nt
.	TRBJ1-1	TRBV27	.	CASSWDDSNTEAFF	TGTGCCAGCAGTTGGGACGACTCGAACACTGAAGCTTTCTTT
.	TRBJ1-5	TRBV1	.	CTSSPRGRNQPQHF	TGCACCAGCAGCCCTAGGGGGAGAAATCAGCCCCAGCATTTT
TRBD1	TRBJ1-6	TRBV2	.	CASSAGGYNSPLHF	TGTGCCAGCAGTGCAGGGGGCTATAATTCACCCCTCCACTTT
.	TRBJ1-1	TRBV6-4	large	CASSEGSNTEAFF	TGTGCCAGCAGTGAGGGCAGTAACACTGAAGCTTTCTTT
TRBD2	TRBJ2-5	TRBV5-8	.	CASSSGTSAQETQYF	TGTGCCAGCAGCTCCGGGACTAGCGCCCAAGAGACCCAGTACTTC
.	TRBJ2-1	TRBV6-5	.	CASSRQDGDNEQFF	TGTGCCAGCAGTCGACAGGACGGGGACAATGAGCAGTTCTTC
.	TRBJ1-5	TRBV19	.	CASSTGNQPQHF	TGTGCCAGTAGTACAGGGAATCAGCCCCAGCATTTT
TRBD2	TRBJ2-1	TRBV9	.	CASSEGLGNNEQFF	TGTGCCAGCAGCGAGGGACTAGGAAACAATGAGCAGTTCTTC
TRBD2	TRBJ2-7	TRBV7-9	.	CASSPSGGALEQYF	TGTGCCAGCAGTCCTAGCGGGGGGGCTCTCGAGCAGTACTTC
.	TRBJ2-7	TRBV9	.	CASSVGLAQPYEQYF	TGTGCCAGCAGCGTAGGCCTAGCGCAGCCCTACGAGCAGTACTTC
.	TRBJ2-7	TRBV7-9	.	CASSLSDRNEQYF	TGTGCCAGCAGCCTGTCGGATAGGAACGAGCAGTACTTC
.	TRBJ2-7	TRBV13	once	CASSRVDSYEQYF	TGTGCCAGCAGCAGGGTGGACAGCTACGAGCAGTACTTC
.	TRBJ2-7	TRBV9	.	CASSVGTGDSYEQYF	TGTGCCAGCAGCGTAGGCACAGGAGACTCCTACGAGCAGTACTTC
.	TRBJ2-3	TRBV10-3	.	CAIKPGNTDTQYF	TGTGCCATCAAGCCGGGGAACACAGATACGCAGTATTTT
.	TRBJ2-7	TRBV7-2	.	CASSFSVGNVDEQYF	TGTGCCAGCAGCTTTTCGGTTGGGAATGTGGACGAGCAGTACTTC
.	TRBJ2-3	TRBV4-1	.	CASSQGGGDTQYF	TGCGCCAGCAGCCAAGGCGGGGGCGATACGCAGTATTTT
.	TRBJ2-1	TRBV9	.	CASSVGDINEQFF	TGTGCCAGCAGCGTAGGGGACATCAACGAGCAGTTCTTC
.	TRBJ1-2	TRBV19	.	CASSFGYGYTF	TGTGCCAGTAGTTTTGGGTATGGCTACACCTTC
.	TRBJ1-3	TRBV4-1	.	CASGDGNTIYF	TGCGCCAGCGGCGACGGAAACACCATATATTTT
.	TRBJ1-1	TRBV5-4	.	CASSLMEGGFNTEAFF	TGTGCCAGCAGCTTGATGGAGGGAGGGTTTAACACTGAAGCTTTCTTT
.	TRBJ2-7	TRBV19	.	CASSMGNYEQYF	TGTGCCAGTAGTATGGGCAACTACGAGCAGTACTTC
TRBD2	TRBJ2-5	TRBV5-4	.	CASSLSSGGAYETQYF	TGTGCCAGCAGCCTATCTAGCGGGGGGGCCTATGAGACCCAGTACTTC
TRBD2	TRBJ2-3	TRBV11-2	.	CASSLSGASTDTQYF	TGTGCCAGCAGCTTAAGCGGGGCGAGCACAGATACGCAGTATTTT
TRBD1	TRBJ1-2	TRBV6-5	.	CASSLQGYYGYTF	TGTGCCAGCAGCCTACAGGGGTACTATGGCTACACCTTC
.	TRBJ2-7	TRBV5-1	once	CASSGGLEQYF	TGCGCCAGCAGCGGGGGGCTCGAGCAGTACTTC
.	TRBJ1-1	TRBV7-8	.	CASSALYTAEAFF	TGTGCCAGCAGCGCCTTATACACGGCTGAAGCTTTCTTT
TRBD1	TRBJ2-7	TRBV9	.	CASSGLPGQGLYEQYF	TGTGCCAGCAGCGGCCTTCCGGGACAGGGGCTCTACGAGCAGTACTTC
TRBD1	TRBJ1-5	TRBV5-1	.	CASSPGTDNQPQHF	TGCGCCAGCAGCCCCGGGACAGACAATCAGCCCCAGCATTTT
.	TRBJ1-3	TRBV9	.	CASSVGSDGNTIYF	TGTGCCAGCAGCGTGGGCAGTGACGGAAACACCATATATTTT
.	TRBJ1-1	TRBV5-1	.	CASSFGWDTEAFF	TGCGCCAGCAGTTTCGGATGGGACACTGAAGCTTTCTTT
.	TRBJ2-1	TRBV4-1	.	CASSPTGDNNEQFF	TGCGCCAGCAGCCCAACGGGGGACAACAATGAGCAGTTCTTC